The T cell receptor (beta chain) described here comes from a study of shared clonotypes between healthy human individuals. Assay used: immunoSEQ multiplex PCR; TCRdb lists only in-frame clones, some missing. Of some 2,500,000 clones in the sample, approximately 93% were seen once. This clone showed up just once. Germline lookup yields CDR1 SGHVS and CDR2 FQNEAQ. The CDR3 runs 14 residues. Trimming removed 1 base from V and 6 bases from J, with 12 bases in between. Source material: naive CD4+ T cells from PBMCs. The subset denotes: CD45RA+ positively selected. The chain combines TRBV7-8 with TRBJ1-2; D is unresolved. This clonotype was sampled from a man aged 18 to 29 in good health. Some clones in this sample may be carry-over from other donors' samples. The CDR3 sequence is CASSLVRPWDGYTF. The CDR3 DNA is TGTGCCAGCAGCTTAGTTCGCCCCTGGGATGGCTACACCTTC.